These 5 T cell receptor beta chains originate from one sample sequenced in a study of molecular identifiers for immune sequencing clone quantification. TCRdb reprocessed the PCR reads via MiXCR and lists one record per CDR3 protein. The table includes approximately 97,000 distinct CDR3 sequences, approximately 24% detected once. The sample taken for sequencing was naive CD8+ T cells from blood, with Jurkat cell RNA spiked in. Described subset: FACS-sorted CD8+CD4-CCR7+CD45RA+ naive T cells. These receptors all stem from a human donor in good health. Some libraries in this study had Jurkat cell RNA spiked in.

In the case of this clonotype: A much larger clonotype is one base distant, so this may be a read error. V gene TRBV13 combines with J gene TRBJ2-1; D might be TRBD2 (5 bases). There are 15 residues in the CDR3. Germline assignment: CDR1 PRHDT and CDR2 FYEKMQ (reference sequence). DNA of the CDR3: TGTGCCAGCAGCCACGCCCGGGATCGGTTGGATGAGCAGTCCTTC. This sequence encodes CASSHARDRLDEQSF. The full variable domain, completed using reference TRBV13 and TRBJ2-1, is AAGVIQSPRHLIKEKRETATLKCYPIPRHDTVYWYQQGPGQDPQFLISFYEKMQSDKGSIPDRFSAQQFSDYHSELNMSSLELGDSALYFCASSHARDRLDEQSFGPGTRLTVL.

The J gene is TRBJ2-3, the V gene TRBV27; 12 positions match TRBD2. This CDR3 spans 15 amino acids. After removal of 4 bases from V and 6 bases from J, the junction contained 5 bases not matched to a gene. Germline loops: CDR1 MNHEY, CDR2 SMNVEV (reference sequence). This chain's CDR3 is CASSSLAGGYDTQYF. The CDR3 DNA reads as TGTGCCAGCAGTTCTCTAGCGGGGGGGTATGATACGCAGTATTTT.

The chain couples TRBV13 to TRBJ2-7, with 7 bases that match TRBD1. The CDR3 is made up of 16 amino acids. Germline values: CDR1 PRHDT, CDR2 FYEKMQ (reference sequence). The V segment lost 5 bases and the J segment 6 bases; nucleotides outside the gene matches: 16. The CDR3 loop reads CASSATGTAFPGEQYF. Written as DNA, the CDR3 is TGTGCCAGCAGCGCCACCGGGACAGCGTTTCCGGGCGAGCAGTACTTC.

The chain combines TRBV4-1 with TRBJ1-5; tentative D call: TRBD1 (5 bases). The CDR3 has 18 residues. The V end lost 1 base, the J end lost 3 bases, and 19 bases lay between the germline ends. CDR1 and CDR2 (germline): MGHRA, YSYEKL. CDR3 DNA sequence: TGCGCCAGCAGCCAAGGTCTCAATACAGTGGGGGACAATCAGCCCCAGCATTTT. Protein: CASSQGLNTVGDNQPQHF.

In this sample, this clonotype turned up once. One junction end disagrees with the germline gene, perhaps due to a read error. CDR3 protein: CARSQAQGMHTAAFF. The CDR3 DNA is TGCGCCCGCAGCCAAGCACAGGGGATGCACACTGCAGCTTTCTTT. This chain uses TRBV4-1 with TRBJ1-1; 7 bases match TRBD1. CDR1 is MGHRA and CDR2 is YSYEKL in the germline V gene. CDR3 length: 15 amino acids.